A single sample gave rise to the 9 T cell receptor beta chains below, sequenced in a study of blood T cells in healthy people across ages. The second PCR ran about 6 to 11 cycles with a sample-barcoded 5' primer and J-beta primers. Each CDR3 protein is one row after TCRdb ran MiXCR on the 5' RACE reads. The sample has approximately 1,000,000 distinct CDR3 sequences; roughly two fifths are singletons. Input material: blood. The receptors here all came from a man aged 18 to 35 in good health.

This clonotype showed up just once. The chain joins TRBV29-1 to TRBJ2-2; TRBD2 agrees at 8 bases. CDR1 is SQVTM and CDR2 is ANQGSEA in the germline V gene. Losses at the gene ends were 2 bases for V and 1 base for J; bases not matched to a gene: 3. The CDR3 sequence is 15 residues long. The CDR3 protein is CSVERLAGNTGELFF. CDR3 nucleotides: TGCAGCGTTGAAAGGCTAGCGGGGAACACCGGGGAGCTGTTTTTT.

This sequence joins TRBV20-1 and TRBJ1-6; D unclear. This CDR3 region has 17 residues. Germline V gives CDR1 DFQATT, CDR2 SNEGSKA (reference sequence). The germline V and J ends were trimmed by 0 bases and 0 bases, with 12 bases remaining between them. CDR3 nucleotides: TGCAGTGCTAGAGATTTGTCAGATAGCTCCTATAATTCACCCCTCCACTTT. Residues: CSARDLSDSSYNSPLHF.

This clonotype was seen once. The rearrangement joins TRBV6-5 to TRBJ2-5; 7 nucleotides line up with TRBD2. From germline, CDR1 is MNHEY and CDR2 SVGAGI. The V gene end was trimmed by 5 bases and the J gene end by 5 bases; junction bases not matched to a gene: 20. This CDR3 spans 18 amino acids. CDR3 bases: TGTGCCAGCAGTCACGGTCTTGCCGGGACTACAAATGGGGAGACCCAGTACTTC. Translated, it gives CASSHGLAGTTNGETQYF.

The chain has TRBV2 and TRBJ2-1, with D unresolved. V gave up 2 bases and J gave up 1 base, with 9 bases separating them. Per germline, CDR1 SNHLY and CDR2 FYNNEI. This CDR3 has 15 amino acids. CDR3: CASSERQISYNEQFF. CDR3 nucleotide sequence: TGTGCCAGCAGTGAAAGGCAGATTTCCTACAATGAGCAGTTCTTC.

CDR3 DNA sequence: TGTGCCAGTAGTATTAGGTTCCCAGGGCCTGAGCAGTACTTC. Translation: CASSIRFPGPEQYF. V and J are TRBV19 and TRBJ2-7, with D perhaps matching TRBD1 (5 bases). The germline V gene has CDR1 LNHDA and CDR2 SQIVND (reference sequence). The CDR3 runs to 14 residues. With 3 bases removed from V and 7 bases from J, the gap between germline ends came to 16 bases. The full variable domain, rest sourced from reference TRBV19 and TRBJ2-7, is DGGITQSPKYLFRKEGQNVTLSCEQNLNHDAMYWYRQDPGQGLRLIYYSQIVNDFQKGDIAEGYSVSREKKESFPLTVTSAQKNPTAFYLCASSIRFPGPEQYFGPGTRLTVT.

On this clonotype: This may arise from a read error, as a much more abundant clone is one base away. The chain has TRBV27 and TRBJ2-5, with D possibly matching TRBD1 (6 bases). This CDR3 has 12 amino acids. Between the trimmed V and J ends, which lost 3 bases and 11 bases, there was a span of 13 bases. The germline gives CDR1 MNHEY, CDR2 SMNVEV (reference sequence). CDR3 nucleotide sequence: TGTGCCAGCAGTTTTAACAGGGCCGCGCAGTACTTC. Translated: CASSFNRAAQYF.

The genes are TRBV4-3 and TRBJ2-1; 7 bases are shared with TRBD2. Germline V gene sequence: CDR1 LGHNA, CDR2 YSLEER. The CDR3 length is 17 residues. Unmatched junction bases numbered 10, after V lost 1 base and J lost 4 bases. For the CDR3, the DNA is TGCGCCAGCAGCCAAGTGTATCGTGCTAGCGGTTACAATGAGCAGTTCTTC. It is translated as CASSQVYRASGYNEQFF.

This clonotype was counted once. The chain carries TRBV4-2 and TRBJ2-3, with a possible D match to TRBD2 (7 bases). In germline, CDR1 is LGHNA, CDR2 YNFKEQ. Trimming removed 0 bases from V and 6 bases from J, with 19 bases in between. CDR3 length equals 17 residues. DNA of the CDR3: TGTGCCAGCAGCCAAGATGTCATGACGGGGGGCGCGGATACGCAGTATTTT. As protein: CASSQDVMTGGADTQYF.

J is TRBJ2-3 and V is TRBV29-1; 13 positions agree with TRBD2. CDR1 and CDR2 from the germline V gene are SQVTM and ANQGSEA. This CDR3 is built from 17 residues. V was pared by 3 bases and J by 0 bases, with 6 bases of the junction left unmatched. The CDR3 bases are TGCAGCGTTGAGTTCGGACTAGCGGGAGCTAGCACAGATACGCAGTATTTT. This translates into CSVEFGLAGASTDTQYF.